Presented here are 32 T cell receptor beta chains from one specimen sequenced in a study of blood T cell repertoires in COVID-19. Clones were sequenced by immunoSEQ multiplex PCR, and TCRdb holds only the in-frame ones, with some missing. The sample comprises hundreds of thousands of clones, roughly nine tenths of which are singletons, and roughly 1% rests with the top ten. The specimen was PBMCs or T cells enriched from blood (not recorded which). These receptors all come from a man between 18 and 35 years old who had recovered from COVID-19.

CDR3 DNA sequence: TGTGCCAGCTCTCAGGGGAAATTAAGCAATCAGCCCCAGCATTTT. Its translation: CASSQGKLSNQPQHF. The V gene is TRBV7-9, the J gene TRBJ1-5; TRBD1 might be the D (6 bases). This CDR3 spans 15 amino acids. V gave up 8 bases and J gave up 1 base, with 15 bases separating them. Germline lookup yields CDR1 SEHNR and CDR2 FQNEAQ (reference sequence).

The gene calls are TRBV7-2 and TRBJ2-7; 9 bases map to TRBD1. Germline loops: CDR1 SGHTA, CDR2 FQGNSA. V trimming: 5 bases; J trimming: 3 bases; junction bases outside the gene matches: 8. The CDR3 is made up of 15 amino acids. CDR3 sequence: CASSPRGQGNYEQYF. CDR3 DNA sequence: TGTGCCAGCAGCCCCCGGGGACAGGGTAACTACGAGCAGTACTTC.

This clone occurred once. The chain is built from TRBV6-5 and TRBJ1-2; D might be TRBD1 (6 bases). Germline lookup yields CDR1 MNHEY and CDR2 SVGAGI. Trimming stripped 7 bases from V and 3 bases from J, with 12 bases between. The CDR3 is 13 amino acids. In nucleotides, the CDR3 is TGTGCCAGCACGCAGGGGCTCGACTATGGCTACACCTTC. Its translation is CASTQGLDYGYTF.

The chain has TRBV5-8 and TRBJ1-1; 7 bases line up with TRBD1. The V gene end was trimmed by 3 bases and the J gene end by 1 base; junction bases not matched to a gene: 6. The CDR3 loop spans 15 amino acids. CDR1 is SGHTS, CDR2 YDEGEE, per germline. The CDR3 DNA reads TGTGCCAGCAGCTACCGAAACAGGGGGAACACTGAAGCTTTCTTT. Encoded protein: CASSYRNRGNTEAFF.

V gene TRBV19 combines with J gene TRBJ1-5; 8 positions match TRBD1. The J segment lost 2 bases and the V segment lost 8 bases, leaving 2 bases of the junction unmatched. The V gene's germline CDR1 is LNHDA and CDR2 SQIVND (reference sequence). CDR3 size: 13 residues. CDR3 protein: CASSDRGNQPQHF. The CDR3 DNA reads TGTGCCAGTTCGGACAGGGGCAATCAGCCCCAGCATTTT.

The chain carries TRBV4-2 and TRBJ1-1, with D uncertain. The germline gives CDR1 LGHNA, CDR2 YNFKEQ. This CDR3 spans 16 amino acids. V was trimmed by 0 bases and J by 4 bases, leaving 15 bases between them. The CDR3 DNA sequence: TGTGCCAGCAGCCAAGATTTTCATCCTTCGAGCACTGAAGCTTTCTTT. Protein product: CASSQDFHPSSTEAFF.

The CDR3, as DNA: TGTGCCTGGACTAGCGGGAGTATGGATGAGCAGTTCTTC. It translates to CAWTSGSMDEQFF. The chain recombines TRBV30 with TRBJ2-1, with 10 bases aligning to TRBD2. This CDR3 has 13 amino acids. The V segment lost 4 bases and the J segment 8 bases; nucleotides outside the gene matches: 5. Germline lookup yields CDR1 GTSNPN and CDR2 SVGIG (reference sequence).

With regard to this clone: At the DNA level, this CDR3 is encoded by other sequences in the same sample as well. This chain links TRBV9 with TRBJ2-7; 7 nucleotides agree with TRBD2. Germline assignment: CDR1 SGDLS and CDR2 YYNGEE. V was clipped by 0 bases and J by 2 bases; unmatched bases: 2. The CDR3 length is 14 residues. The DNA of the CDR3 is TGTGCCAGCAGCGTAGGGGGGGGAACCTACGAGCAGTACTTC. The encoded protein is CASSVGGGTYEQYF.

V is TRBV11-2 and J is TRBJ2-1; tentatively, D is TRBD2 (6 bases). CDR3 length: 16 amino acids. The V end lost 1 base, the J end lost 6 bases, and 16 bases lay between the germline ends. Per the germline V gene, CDR1 is SGHAT and CDR2 is FQNNGV. CDR3 in amino acids: CASSLGFRGYGNEQFF. The DNA of the CDR3 is TGTGCCAGCAGCTTAGGGTTCCGGGGGTACGGCAATGAGCAGTTCTTC.

The rearrangement links TRBV5-4 to TRBJ1-2; 7 bases are a match to TRBD1. This CDR3 is 14 amino acids long. Germline V gene sequence: CDR1 SGHNT, CDR2 YYREEE (reference sequence). With 0 bases clipped from V and 7 bases from J, the junction kept 6 bases outside the gene matches. The CDR3 DNA reads TGTGCCAGCAGCTTGGACAGGGGCGGTACTGGCTACACCTTC. Its translation is CASSLDRGGTGYTF.

The chain has TRBV2 and TRBJ1-2; TRBD1 might be the D (6 bases). V lost 1 base and J lost 7, with 10 bases in between. CDR1 and CDR2 (germline): SNHLY, FYNNEI. The CDR3 has 13 amino acids. This chain's CDR3 is CASSEDTGLGYTF. Here the CDR3 DNA reads TGTGCCAGCAGTGAAGATACAGGGCTTGGCTACACCTTC.

This chain connects TRBV5-4 to TRBJ1-6; a weak D match, TRBD1 (6 bases). The CDR3 consists of 14 residues. Germline V gives CDR1 SGHNT, CDR2 YYREEE (reference sequence). Trimming left V 1 base short and J 5 bases short, with 7 bases between. The CDR3 protein is CASSLQGNNSPLHF. The CDR3 DNA is TGTGCCAGCAGCTTGCAGGGGAATAATTCACCCCTCCACTTT.

The DNA of the CDR3 is TGTGCCAGCAGCTTACGACAGTCTACCGTGAATAACTATGGCTACACCTTC. Translating gives CASSLRQSTVNNYGYTF. The V gene is TRBV7-9, the J gene TRBJ1-2; D might be TRBD1 (5 bases). Germline values: CDR1 SEHNR, CDR2 FQNEAQ (reference sequence). The CDR3 is 17 residues long. V lost 2 bases, J lost 1 base, and 17 bases lay in between. Together with reference TRBV7-9 and TRBJ1-2, the CDR3 gives the full variable domain: DTGVSQNPRHKITKRGQNVTFRCDPISEHNRLYWYRQTLGQGPEFLTYFQNEAQLEKSRLLSDRFSAERPKGSFSTLEIQRTEQGDSAMYLCASSLRQSTVNNYGYTFGSGTRLTVV.

The rearrangement uses TRBV14 and TRBJ2-2; 10 bases match TRBD2. V was pared by 6 bases and J by 6 bases, with 7 bases of the junction left unmatched. This CDR3 spans 15 amino acids. Germline-derived CDR1 and CDR2 are SGHDN and FVKESK. CDR3 DNA sequence: TGTGCCAGCAGTCCCGGGACTAGCGAGGCCGGGGAGCTGTTTTTT. The encoded protein is CASSPGTSEAGELFF.

The chain joins TRBV28 to TRBJ1-2, with TRBD1 as a possible D gene (5 bases). The CDR3 consists of 14 residues. The V end lost 6 bases, the J end lost 2 bases, and 13 bases lay between the germline ends. Germline values: CDR1 MDHEN, CDR2 SYDVKM. The CDR3, as DNA: TGTGCCAGCAGCTACTCGACAGAGAACTATGGCTACACCTTC. It is translated as CASSYSTENYGYTF.

This CDR3 is CASSLPGAGAYGYTF. The CDR3, as DNA: TGTGCCAGCAGCTTACCGGGGGCGGGGGCATATGGCTACACCTTC. The genes are TRBV7-8 and TRBJ1-2, with D maybe TRBD1 (6 bases). This CDR3 contains 15 residues. In germline, CDR1 is SGHVS, CDR2 FQNEAQ. V was shortened by 2 bases and J by 5 bases, with 15 bases between the two germline ends.

The chain recombines TRBV7-2 with TRBJ2-1; D might be TRBD2 (6 bases). CDR1 SGHTA and CDR2 FQGNSA come from the germline V gene. The CDR3 length is 14 residues. The V end was cut by 10 bases, the J end by 4 bases, with 17 bases between. The CDR3 DNA sequence: TGTGCCACCCGGGGTAGCGGAATATACAATGAGCAGTTCTTC. Its protein product is CATRGSGIYNEQFF.

This chain uses TRBV7-9 with TRBJ1-3; 8 bases are shared with TRBD1. Germline trimming cut 3 bases from V and 2 bases from J; bases unmatched to any gene: 3. This CDR3 has 15 amino acids. Per the germline V gene, CDR1 is SEHNR and CDR2 is FQNEAQ (reference sequence). The CDR3 DNA follows: TGTGCCAGCAGCTTCGACAGGGGACCTGGAAACACCATATATTTT. This encodes CASSFDRGPGNTIYF.

The chain carries TRBV5-1 and TRBJ2-3; unclear D gene. Germline CDR1 reads SGHRS; CDR2 reads YFSETQ. CDR3 size: 15 residues. Trimming stripped 1 base from V and 0 bases from J, with 9 bases between. CDR3: CASSLPPGSTDTQYF. The CDR3 DNA is TGCGCCAGCAGCTTGCCCCCCGGGAGCACAGATACGCAGTATTTT.

The genes are TRBV7-2 and TRBJ1-4; 8 positions match TRBD1. The CDR3 extends over 17 amino acids. V dropped 6 bases and J dropped 0; count of bases not matched to a gene: 9. Germline V lookup: CDR1 SGHTA, CDR2 FQGNSA. CDR3 protein: CASRDRGSLATNEKLFF. The CDR3 DNA follows: TGTGCCAGCAGAGACAGGGGAAGCCTTGCAACTAATGAAAAACTGTTTTTT.

The rearrangement links TRBV3-1 (or the pseudogene TRBV3-2) to TRBJ2-1, with 10 bases matching TRBD2. From germline, CDR1 is LGHDT and CDR2 YNNKEL (reference sequence). This CDR3 contains 16 residues. The trim removed 1 base at V and 5 bases at J, leaving 5 bases unmatched. CDR3 nucleotides: TGTGCCAGCAGCCAAGGGAGGACTAGCGGAAACAATGAGCAGTTCTTC. Translation: CASSQGRTSGNNEQFF.

The CDR3 sequence is CASSLAAANYGYTF. The CDR3 nucleotides are TGTGCCAGCAGCTTAGCGGCAGCTAACTATGGCTACACCTTC. This chain joins TRBV7-9 and TRBJ1-2; D is uncertain. Germline loops: CDR1 SEHNR, CDR2 FQNEAQ (reference sequence). The CDR3 consists of 14 residues. V lost 0 bases, J lost 0 bases, and 5 bases lay in between.

The chain has TRBV7-2 and TRBJ1-2, with D tentatively TRBD1 (5 bases). CDR1 SGHTA and CDR2 FQGNSA come from the germline V gene. This CDR3 is 13 amino acids long. V lost 2 bases and J 6 bases, leaving 10 bases between the germline ends. The CDR3 sequence is CASSLIGGDGYTF. CDR3 coding DNA: TGTGCCAGCAGCTTAATAGGAGGGGATGGCTACACCTTC.

V is TRBV28 and J is TRBJ2-7; possibly TRBD2 for D (5 bases). In germline, CDR1 is MDHEN, CDR2 SYDVKM. V lost 3 bases to trimming and J lost 3 bases, with 12 bases between them. This CDR3 is built from 14 residues. CDR3 loop: CASSLLAGNYEQYF. In nucleotides, the CDR3 is TGTGCCAGCAGTTTGCTAGCAGGTAACTACGAGCAGTACTTC.

The chain has TRBV13 and TRBJ2-7; TRBD1 might be the D (6 bases). CDR3 length equals 14 residues. The V end was cut by 2 bases, the J end by 4 bases, with 12 bases between. CDR1 is PRHDT, CDR2 FYEKMQ, per germline (reference sequence). The DNA of the CDR3 is TGTGCCAGCAGCTTAACAGGCCAGGGGTACGAGCAGTACTTC. It codes for CASSLTGQGYEQYF.

The V gene is TRBV29-1, the J gene TRBJ2-3; TRBD1 matches at 8 bases. CDR3 length equals 15 residues. V dropped 2 bases and J dropped 4; count of bases not matched to a gene: 8. CDR1 is SQVTM, CDR2 ANQGSEA, per germline. The CDR3 reads CSVEKSGGAADTQYF. The CDR3 bases are TGCAGCGTTGAAAAGTCAGGGGGCGCCGCAGATACGCAGTATTTT.

The gene calls are TRBV6-1 and TRBJ2-3; D not certain. The CDR3 length is 14 residues. Trimming pared 3 bases from V and 3 bases from J, leaving 10 bases between. Germline CDR1 and CDR2: MNHNS and SASEGT. CDR3 amino acids: CASSDRGETDTQYF. CDR3 in DNA: TGTGCCAGCAGTGACCGTGGAGAAACAGATACGCAGTATTTT.

The chain has TRBV4-3 and TRBJ1-2, with TRBD1 matching over 8 bases. This CDR3 is built from 13 residues. Losses at the gene ends were 2 bases for V and 6 bases for J; bases not matched to a gene: 2. Germline V gives CDR1 LGHNA, CDR2 YSLEER. For the CDR3, the DNA is TGCGCCAGCAGCCAACAGACAGGGGATGGCTACACCTTC. Its protein is CASSQQTGDGYTF.

The V call is TRBV7-3, the J call TRBJ1-5; D unclear. Per the germline V gene, CDR1 is SGHTA and CDR2 is FQGTGA. Trimming removed 1 base at V and 6 bases at J, with 7 bases between. This CDR3 has 13 amino acids. The DNA for the CDR3 is TGTGCCAGCAGCTTAAAAGAGGGTCAGCCCCAGCATTTT. Amino acid sequence: CASSLKEGQPQHF.

The chain couples TRBV7-6 to TRBJ1-2, with 8 bases that match TRBD1. J gave up 3 bases and V 5 bases, and 8 bases lay outside the gene matches. The CDR3 consists of 15 residues. CDR1 is SGHVS and CDR2 is FNYEAQ in the germline V gene. CDR3 sequence reads: CASSPLAGGDYGYTF. For the CDR3, the DNA is TGTGCCAGCAGCCCCCTGGCAGGGGGCGACTATGGCTACACCTTC.

The CDR3 DNA is TGTGCCACCCAAGCGGGGGGATTATACAATGAGCAGTTCTTC. Translating it yields CATQAGGLYNEQFF. The gene calls are TRBV28 and TRBJ2-1; 9 bases agree with TRBD2. Germline lookup yields CDR1 MDHEN and CDR2 SYDVKM. Trimming at V came to 10 bases and at J to 4 bases, leaving 8 bases not matched to a gene. The CDR3 totals 14 residues.

The chain has TRBV27 and TRBJ2-7; TRBD1 matches 9 bases. The CDR3 length is 15 residues. Germline CDR1 and CDR2: MNHEY and SMNVEV (reference sequence). The J segment lost 2 bases and the V segment lost 8 bases, leaving 10 bases of the junction unmatched. The CDR3 spells CASSGAGQGAYEQYF. CDR3 in DNA: TGTGCCAGCTCCGGGGCGGGACAGGGAGCCTACGAGCAGTACTTC.